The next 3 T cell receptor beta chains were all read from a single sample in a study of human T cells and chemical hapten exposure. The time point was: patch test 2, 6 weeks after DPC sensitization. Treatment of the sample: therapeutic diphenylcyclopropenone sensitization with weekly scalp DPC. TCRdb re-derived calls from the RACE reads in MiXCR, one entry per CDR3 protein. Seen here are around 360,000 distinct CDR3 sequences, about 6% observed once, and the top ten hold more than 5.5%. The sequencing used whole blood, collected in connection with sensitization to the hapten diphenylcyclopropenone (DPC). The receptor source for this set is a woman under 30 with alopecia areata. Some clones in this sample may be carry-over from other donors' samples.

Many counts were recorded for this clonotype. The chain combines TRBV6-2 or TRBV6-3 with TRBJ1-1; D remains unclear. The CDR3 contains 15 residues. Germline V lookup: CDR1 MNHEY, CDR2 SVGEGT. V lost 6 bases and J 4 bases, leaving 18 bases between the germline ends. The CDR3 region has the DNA TGTGCCAGCAGATCCTTGACCGAGCAGCTCACTGAAGCTTTCTTT. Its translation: CASRSLTEQLTEAFF.

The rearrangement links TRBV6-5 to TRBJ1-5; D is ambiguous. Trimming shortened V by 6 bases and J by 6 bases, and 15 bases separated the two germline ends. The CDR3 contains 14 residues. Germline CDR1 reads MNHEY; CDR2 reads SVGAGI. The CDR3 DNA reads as TGTGCCAGCAGATCAGGTCCGGGGAGTCAGCCCCAGCATTTT. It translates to CASRSGPGSQPQHF.

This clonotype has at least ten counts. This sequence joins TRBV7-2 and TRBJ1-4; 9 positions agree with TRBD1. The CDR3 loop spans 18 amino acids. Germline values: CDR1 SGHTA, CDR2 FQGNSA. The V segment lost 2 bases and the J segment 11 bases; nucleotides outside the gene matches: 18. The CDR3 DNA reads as TGTGCCAGCAGCTTAAGGCCCCCCGGCCAGGGACAGGGTAACAAACTGTTTTTT. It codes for CASSLRPPGQGQGNKLFF.